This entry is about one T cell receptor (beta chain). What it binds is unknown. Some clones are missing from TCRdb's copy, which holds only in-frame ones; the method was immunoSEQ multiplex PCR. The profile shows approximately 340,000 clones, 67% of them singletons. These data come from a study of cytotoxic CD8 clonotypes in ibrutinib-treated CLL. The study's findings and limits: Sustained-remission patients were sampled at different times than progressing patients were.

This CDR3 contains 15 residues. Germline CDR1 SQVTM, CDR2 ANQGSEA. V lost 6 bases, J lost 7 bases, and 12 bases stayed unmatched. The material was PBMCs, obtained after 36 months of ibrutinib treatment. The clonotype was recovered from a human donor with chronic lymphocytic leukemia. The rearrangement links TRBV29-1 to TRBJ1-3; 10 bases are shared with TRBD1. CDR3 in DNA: TGCAGCGTGGCTAGACAGGGGGCCGGCCGGAACACCATATATTTT. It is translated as CSVARQGAGRNTIYF.